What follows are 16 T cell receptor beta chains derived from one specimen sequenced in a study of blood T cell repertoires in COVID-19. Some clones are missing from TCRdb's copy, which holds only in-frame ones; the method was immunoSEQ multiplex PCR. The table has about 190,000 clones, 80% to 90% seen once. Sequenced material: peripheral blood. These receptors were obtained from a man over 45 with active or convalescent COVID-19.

CDR3 in amino acids: CASTTGSWGYTF. The CDR3 coding sequence is TGTGCCAGCACCACAGGGTCTTGGGGCTACACCTTC. The chain uses TRBV7-9 and TRBJ1-2; weak D call: TRBD1 (6 bases). From germline, CDR1 is SEHNR and CDR2 FQNEAQ (reference sequence). V shed 7 bases and J shed 8 bases, with 14 bases lying between them. The CDR3 loop spans 12 amino acids.

In DNA, the CDR3 is TGTGCCTGGACCTTCAACAGGGGGCCTGGGGAGCTGTTTTTT. Translation: CAWTFNRGPGELFF. This rearrangement joins TRBV30 to TRBJ2-2, with TRBD1 identical over 9 bases. Per the germline V gene, CDR1 is GTSNPN and CDR2 is SVGIG (reference sequence). This CDR3 contains 14 residues. The V segment lost 4 bases and the J segment 8 bases; nucleotides outside the gene matches: 8.

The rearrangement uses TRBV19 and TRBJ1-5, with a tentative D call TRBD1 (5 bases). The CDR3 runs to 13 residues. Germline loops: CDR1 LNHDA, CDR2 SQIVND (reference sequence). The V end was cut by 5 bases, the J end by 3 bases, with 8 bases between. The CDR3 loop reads CASSRQTNQPQHF. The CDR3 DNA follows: TGTGCCAGTAGTCGACAGACCAATCAGCCCCAGCATTTT.

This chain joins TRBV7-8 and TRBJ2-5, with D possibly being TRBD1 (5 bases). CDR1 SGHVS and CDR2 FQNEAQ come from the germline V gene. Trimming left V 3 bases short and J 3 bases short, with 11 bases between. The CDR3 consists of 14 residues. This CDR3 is CASSFYRTEETQYF. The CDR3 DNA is TGTGCCAGCAGCTTTTACAGGACGGAAGAGACCCAGTACTTC.

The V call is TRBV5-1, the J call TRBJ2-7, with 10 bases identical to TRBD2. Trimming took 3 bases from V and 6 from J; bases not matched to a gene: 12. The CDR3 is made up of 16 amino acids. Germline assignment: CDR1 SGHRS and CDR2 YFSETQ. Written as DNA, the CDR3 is TGCGCCAGCAGCTCCAATCTAGCGGGAGTCCCTCTCGAGCAGTACTTC. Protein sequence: CASSSNLAGVPLEQYF. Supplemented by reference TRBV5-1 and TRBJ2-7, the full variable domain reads KAGVTQTPRYLIKTRGQQVTLSCSPISGHRSVSWYQQTPGQGLQFLFEYFSETQRNKGNFPGRFSGRQFSNSRSEMNVSTLELGDSALYLCASSSNLAGVPLEQYFGPGTRLTVT.

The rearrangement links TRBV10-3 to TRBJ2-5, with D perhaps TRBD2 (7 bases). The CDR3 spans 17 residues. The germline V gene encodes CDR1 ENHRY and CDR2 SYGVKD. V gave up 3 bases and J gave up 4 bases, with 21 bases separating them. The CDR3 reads CAISEEVGGRSGETQYF. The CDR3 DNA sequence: TGTGCCATCAGTGAAGAGGTGGGGGGGCGTAGTGGAGAGACCCAGTACTTC.

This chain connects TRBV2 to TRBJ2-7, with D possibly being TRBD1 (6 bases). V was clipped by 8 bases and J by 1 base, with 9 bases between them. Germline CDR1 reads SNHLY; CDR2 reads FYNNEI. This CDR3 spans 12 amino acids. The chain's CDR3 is CASRDISYEQYF. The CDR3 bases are TGTGCCAGCCGGGACATATCCTACGAGCAGTACTTC.

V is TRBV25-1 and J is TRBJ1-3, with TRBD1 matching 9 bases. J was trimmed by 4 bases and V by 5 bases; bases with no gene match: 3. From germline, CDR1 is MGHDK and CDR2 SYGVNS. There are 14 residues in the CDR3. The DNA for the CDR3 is TGTGCCAGCAGTTGGGGACAGGGAGGAAACACCATATATTTT. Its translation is CASSWGQGGNTIYF.

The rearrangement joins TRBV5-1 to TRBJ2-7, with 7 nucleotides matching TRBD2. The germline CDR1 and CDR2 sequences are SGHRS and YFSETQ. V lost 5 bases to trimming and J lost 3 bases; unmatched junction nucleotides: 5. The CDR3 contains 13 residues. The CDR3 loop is CASSPGGFYEQYF. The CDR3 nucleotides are TGCGCCAGCAGTCCCGGGGGGTTCTACGAGCAGTACTTC.

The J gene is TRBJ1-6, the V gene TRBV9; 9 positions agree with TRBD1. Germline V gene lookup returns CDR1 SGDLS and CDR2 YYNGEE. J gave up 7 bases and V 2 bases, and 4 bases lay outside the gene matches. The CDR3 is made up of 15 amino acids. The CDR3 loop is CASSVGQGSNSPLHF. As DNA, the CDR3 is TGTGCCAGCAGCGTGGGACAGGGAAGCAATTCACCCCTCCACTTT.

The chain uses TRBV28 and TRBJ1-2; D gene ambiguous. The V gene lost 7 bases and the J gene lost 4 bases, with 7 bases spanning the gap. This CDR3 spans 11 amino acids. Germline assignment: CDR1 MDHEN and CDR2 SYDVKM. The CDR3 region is CASKDSYGYTF. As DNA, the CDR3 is TGTGCCAGCAAAGACTCCTATGGCTACACCTTC.

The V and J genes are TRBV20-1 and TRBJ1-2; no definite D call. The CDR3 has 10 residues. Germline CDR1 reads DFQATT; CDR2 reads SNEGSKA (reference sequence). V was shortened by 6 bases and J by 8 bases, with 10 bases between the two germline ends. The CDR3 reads CSAPQRGYTF. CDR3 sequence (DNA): TGCAGTGCGCCACAGCGGGGCTACACCTTC.

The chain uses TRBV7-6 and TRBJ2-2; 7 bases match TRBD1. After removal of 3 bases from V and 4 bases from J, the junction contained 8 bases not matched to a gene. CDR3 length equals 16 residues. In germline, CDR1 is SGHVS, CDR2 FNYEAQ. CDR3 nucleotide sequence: TGTGCCAGCAGCTTCGCGAGGGGGCGAGGCACCGGGGAGCTGTTTTTT. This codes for CASSFARGRGTGELFF.

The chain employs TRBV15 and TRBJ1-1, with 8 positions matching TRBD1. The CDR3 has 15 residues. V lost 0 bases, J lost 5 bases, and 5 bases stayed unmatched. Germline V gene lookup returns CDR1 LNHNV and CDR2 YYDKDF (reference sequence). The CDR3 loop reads CATSREKRQGTEAFF. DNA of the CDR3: TGTGCCACCAGCAGAGAAAAACGACAGGGGACTGAAGCTTTCTTT. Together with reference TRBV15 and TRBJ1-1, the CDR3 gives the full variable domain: DAMVIQNPRYQVTQFGKPVTLSCSQTLNHNVMYWYQQKSSQAPKLLFHYYDKDFNNEADTPDNFQSRRPNTSFCFLDIRSPGLGDTAMYLCATSREKRQGTEAFFGQGTRLTVV.

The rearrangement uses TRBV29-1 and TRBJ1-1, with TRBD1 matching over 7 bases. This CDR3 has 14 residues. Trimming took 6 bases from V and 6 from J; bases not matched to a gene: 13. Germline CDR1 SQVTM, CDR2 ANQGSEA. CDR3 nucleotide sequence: TGCAGCGTCACCTACAGTTCCAGGGGGGCTGAAGCTTTCTTT. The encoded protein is CSVTYSSRGAEAFF. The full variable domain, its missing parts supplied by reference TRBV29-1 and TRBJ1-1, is SAVISQKPSRDICQRGTSLTIQCQVDSQVTMMFWYRQQPGQSLTLIATANQGSEATYESGFVIDKFPISRPNLTFSTLTVSNMSPEDSSIYLCSVTYSSRGAEAFFGQGTRLTVV.

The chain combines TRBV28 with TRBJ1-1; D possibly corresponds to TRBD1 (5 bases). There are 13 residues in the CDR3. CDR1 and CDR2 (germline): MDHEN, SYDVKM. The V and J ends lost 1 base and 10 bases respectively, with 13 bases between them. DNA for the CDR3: TGTGCCAGCAGTTTATTACGATGGGGGGGAGCTTTCTTT. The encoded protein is CASSLLRWGGAFF.